The next 29 T cell receptor beta chains were all read from a single sample in a study of T cell changes during pregnancy in multiple sclerosis. Clones were read by immunoSEQ multiplex PCR, and TCRdb kept only the in-frame ones, dropping some. The data show 95,000 to 100,000 clones, with 91% seen just once and 2.5% to 3.5% held by the top ten. This specimen was peripheral blood, taken in the second trimester of pregnancy. The receptors derive from a female donor with multiple sclerosis, enrolled in a pregnancy study.

The V and J genes are TRBV18 and TRBJ1-5; D call uncertain. The CDR3 length is 15 residues. Between the trimmed V and J ends, which lost 3 bases and 0 bases, there was a span of 9 bases. Germline V gene sequence: CDR1 KGHSH, CDR2 LQKENI. CDR3 region: CASSPEFASNQPQHF. DNA for the CDR3: TGTGCCAGCTCACCGGAGTTTGCTAGCAATCAGCCCCAGCATTTT.

The chain recombines TRBV6-5 with TRBJ2-3; 9 nucleotides agree with TRBD2. The CDR3 consists of 13 residues. Germline V CDR1 and CDR2: MNHEY, SVGAGI. DNA for the CDR3: TGTGCTGAGGTAGCGGGAGTGGAAGATACGCAGTATTTT. This codes for CAEVAGVEDTQYF.

This clone was recorded a few times. The chain links TRBV6-5 to TRBJ2-2, with D possibly matching TRBD2 (6 bases). Trimming left V 5 bases short and J 6 bases short, with 16 bases between. The CDR3 sequence is 15 residues long. Germline values: CDR1 MNHEY, CDR2 SVGAGI. The CDR3 DNA sequence: TGTGCCAGCAGTCCGCTCGTCAGACTAGCCGGGGAGCTGTTTTTT. As protein: CASSPLVRLAGELFF.

CDR3 nucleotide sequence: TGTGCCAGCAGCCTAAGGACTAGCGGGAGCGGCGAGCAGTACTTC. This gives the protein CASSLRTSGSGEQYF. This chain links TRBV28 with TRBJ2-7; 13 bases match TRBD2. The CDR3 extends over 15 amino acids. V trimming: 6 bases; J trimming: 6 bases; junction bases outside the gene matches: 8. Germline CDR1 is MDHEN and CDR2 is SYDVKM.

This clone was found a few times. The chain carries TRBV29-1 and TRBJ2-1; maybe TRBD2 (6 bases). The germline gives CDR1 SQVTM, CDR2 ANQGSEA. The V gene lost 6 bases and the J gene lost 4 bases, with 16 bases spanning the gap. The CDR3 consists of 14 residues. This CDR3 is CSVQSGLGYNEQFF. The DNA for the CDR3 is TGCAGCGTACAGAGCGGGTTGGGATACAATGAGCAGTTCTTC.

The CDR3 is CASSVGQLAGIDYEQYF. DNA of the CDR3: TGTGCCAGCAGCGTAGGGCAACTCGCAGGGATAGACTACGAGCAGTACTTC. V usage is TRBV9 and J usage is TRBJ2-7; D perhaps matches TRBD1 (5 bases). The germline V gene has CDR1 SGDLS and CDR2 YYNGEE. This CDR3 is built from 17 residues. V lost 0 bases and J lost 3, with 19 bases in between.

Here the CDR3 reads CASSLGSRGEQYF. The DNA of the CDR3 is TGTGCCAGCAGTCTCGGGTCCCGGGGAGAGCAGTACTTC. V usage is TRBV28 and J usage is TRBJ2-7, with D perhaps matching TRBD2 (5 bases). V lost 5 bases to trimming and J lost 7 bases, with 15 bases between them. Per germline, CDR1 MDHEN and CDR2 SYDVKM. The CDR3 is 13 amino acids. Based on the CDR3 plus reference TRBV28 and TRBJ2-7, the full variable domain is DVKVTQSSRYLVKRTGEKVFLECVQDMDHENMFWYRQDPGLGLRLIYFSYDVKMKEKGDIPEGYSVSREKKERFSLILESASTNQTSMYLCASSLGSRGEQYFGPGTRLTVT.

The chain employs TRBV18 and TRBJ2-5; D is unclear. V gave up 2 bases and J gave up 5 bases, with 9 bases separating them. Germline CDR1 KGHSH, CDR2 LQKENI. The CDR3 consists of 13 residues. CDR3 nucleotide sequence: TGTGCCAGCTCACCAGGTAGCCATGAGACCCAGTACTTC. Protein product: CASSPGSHETQYF.

This sequence joins TRBV5-1 and TRBJ1-3, with TRBD1 matching over 7 bases. Per the germline V gene, CDR1 is SGHRS and CDR2 is YFSETQ. The CDR3 extends over 13 amino acids. V gave up 4 bases and J gave up 9 bases; unmatched junction bases: 7. CDR3 DNA sequence: TGCGCCAGCAGCGTAGGACAGGCTACCACCATATATTTT. Its protein product is CASSVGQATTIYF.

The J gene is TRBJ1-1, the V gene TRBV5-6; D unresolved. Germline V CDR1 and CDR2: SGHDT, YYEEEE. The CDR3 extends over 14 amino acids. Trimming removed 3 bases at V and 5 bases at J, with 14 bases between. In DNA, the CDR3 is TGTGCCAGCAGCTCGGAGGCGGGTTGGACTGAAGCTTTCTTT. It encodes CASSSEAGWTEAFF.

The chain has TRBV6-6 and TRBJ2-1, with D possibly being TRBD2 (6 bases). Germline V CDR1 and CDR2: MNHNY, SVGAGI (reference sequence). This CDR3 contains 11 residues. V was trimmed by 6 bases and J by 11 bases, leaving 11 bases between them. CDR3 sequence reads: CASSLAGQQFF. The CDR3 nucleotides read TGTGCCAGCAGCCTCGCGGGACAGCAGTTCTTC.

This rearrangement joins TRBV19 to TRBJ2-2; possibly TRBD2 for D (6 bases). Trimming took off 6 bases at V and 5 bases at J, with 13 bases between the two ends. Germline values: CDR1 LNHDA, CDR2 SQIVND (reference sequence). The CDR3 sequence is 14 residues long. The CDR3 DNA reads as TGTGCCAGTAGCCTGCTGGGGGGAACCGGGGAGCTGTTTTTT. As protein: CASSLLGGTGELFF.

The chain uses TRBV15 and TRBJ2-1; TRBD1 matches 7 bases. Germline lookup yields CDR1 LNHNV and CDR2 YYDKDF (reference sequence). The V and J ends lost 9 bases and 5 bases, in that order; junction bases with no gene match: 7. The CDR3 loop spans 13 amino acids. The CDR3 is CATQMDRHNEQFF. CDR3 nucleotides: TGTGCCACTCAAATGGACAGGCACAATGAGCAGTTCTTC. Filled out from reference TRBV15 and TRBJ2-1, the complete variable domain reads DAMVIQNPRYQVTQFGKPVTLSCSQTLNHNVMYWYQQKSSQAPKLLFHYYDKDFNNEADTPDNFQSRRPNTSFCFLDIRSPGLGDTAMYLCATQMDRHNEQFFGPGTRLTVL.

This chain links TRBV9 with TRBJ2-1; 8 bases are shared with TRBD2. V lost 3 bases and J lost 2; bases outside the gene matches: 4. This CDR3 has 15 amino acids. Per germline, CDR1 SGDLS and CDR2 YYNGEE. The CDR3 loop is CASSASGLAYNEQFF. CDR3 DNA sequence: TGTGCCAGCAGCGCATCGGGACTAGCCTACAATGAGCAGTTCTTC.

This chain links TRBV9 with TRBJ2-3; a weak D match, TRBD2 (6 bases). Trimming shortened V by 6 bases and J by 1 base, and 12 bases separated the two germline ends. Germline loops: CDR1 SGDLS, CDR2 YYNGEE. This CDR3 spans 14 amino acids. CDR3: CASTTGGGTDTQYF. The DNA of the CDR3 is TGTGCCAGCACCACAGGCGGGGGCACAGATACGCAGTATTTT.

To note about this clone: The germline gene is not matched at one end of the junction; a read error may be the cause. The rearrangement uses TRBV5-4 and TRBJ2-2; 10 bases are a match to TRBD2. Germline-derived CDR1 and CDR2 are SGHNT and YYREEE (reference sequence). This CDR3 has 16 amino acids. CDR3 DNA sequence: TGTGCCAGCAGCCCCGTTAGCGGGAGGAACCCCGGGGAGCTGTTTTTT. It specifies CASSPVSGRNPGELFF.

The CDR3 sequence: CASSLQGSSGNTIYF. CDR3 DNA: TGTGCCAGCAGCTTACAGGGATCCTCTGGAAACACCATATATTTT. The rearrangement links TRBV7-2 to TRBJ1-3; tentatively, D is TRBD1 (5 bases). Germline V gene data show CDR1 as SGHTA and CDR2 as FQGNSA. The V end was cut by 2 bases, the J end by 0 bases, with 8 bases between. CDR3 length equals 15 residues.

The chain carries TRBV7-6 and TRBJ2-7; D is unresolved. V was pared by 5 bases and J by 2 bases, with 10 bases between. Germline-derived CDR1 and CDR2 are SGHVS and FNYEAQ. The CDR3 runs 13 residues. The CDR3 is CASSRSLAYEQYF. DNA of the CDR3: TGTGCCAGCAGCCGTAGCCTAGCCTACGAGCAGTACTTC.

Note on this clone: The junction departs from germline at one end; a sequencing error may be responsible. The chain joins TRBV14 to TRBJ2-1, with TRBD2 as a possible D gene (6 bases). CDR3 length: 15 residues. The germline V gene has CDR1 SGHDN and CDR2 FVKESK. The DNA for the CDR3 is TGTGCCAGCAGCCAAGACGGAGGGGCTTACAATGGGCAGTTCTTC. Its translation is CASSQDGGAYNGQFF. Looking up the rest from reference TRBV14 and TRBJ2-1 gives the full variable domain: EAGVTQFPSHSVIEKGQTVTLRCDPISGHDNLYWYRRVMGKEIKFLLHFVKESKQDESGMPNNRFLAERTGGTYSTLKVQPAELEDSGVYFCASSQDGGAYNGQFFGPGTRLTVL.

The chain is built from TRBV19 and TRBJ2-7, with 7 bases lining up with TRBD1. Germline CDR1 is LNHDA and CDR2 is SQIVND (reference sequence). The V segment lost 6 bases and the J segment 3 bases; nucleotides outside the gene matches: 8. The CDR3 is 14 amino acids. The CDR3, as DNA: TGTGCCAGTAGCCGACAGGGTGTCCTCTACGAGCAGTACTTC. Residues: CASSRQGVLYEQYF.

The chain is built from TRBV5-6 and TRBJ2-7; TRBD1 is a possible D gene (6 bases). V was trimmed by 5 bases and J by 7 bases, leaving 19 bases between them. Germline V gene lookup returns CDR1 SGHDT and CDR2 YYEEEE. This CDR3 contains 14 residues. Here the CDR3 reads CASRPSGHPLEQYF. DNA for the CDR3: TGTGCCAGCAGGCCGTCGGGACATCCCTTGGAGCAGTACTTC.

This clone has just one count. The rearrangement uses TRBV30 and TRBJ1-4; 11 bases align to TRBD1. V shed 0 bases, J shed 7 bases, and the junction held 7 bases outside the gene matches. The CDR3 is 16 residues long. The germline V gene encodes CDR1 GTSNPN and CDR2 SVGIG (reference sequence). As DNA, the CDR3 is TGTGCCTGGAGTGTACCGCCCGGGACAGGGGGTGAAAAACTGTTTTTT. Amino acids: CAWSVPPGTGGEKLFF.

CDR3 bases: TGTGCCAGCAGCTTAGAGCCGGGACTAGCGGAATACAATGAGCAGTTCTTC. Its protein is CASSLEPGLAEYNEQFF. This rearrangement joins TRBV11-2 to TRBJ2-1; 11 positions match TRBD2. Losses at the gene ends were 0 bases for V and 4 bases for J; bases not matched to a gene: 5. The CDR3 spans 17 residues. Germline CDR1 is SGHAT and CDR2 is FQNNGV.

The rearrangement joins TRBV15 to TRBJ1-2; TRBD1 is a possible D gene (5 bases). This CDR3 has 16 residues. Per the germline V gene, CDR1 is LNHNV and CDR2 is YYDKDF (reference sequence). The ends were cut back, 0 bases at V and 4 bases at J, with 15 bases in the middle. As DNA, the CDR3 is TGTGCCACCAGCAGAGATCTTTGGGGCCTATTCTATGGCTACACCTTC. It is translated as CATSRDLWGLFYGYTF.

This clone came up once. The genes are TRBV9 and TRBJ2-7; 11 nucleotides agree with TRBD2. CDR1 is SGDLS, CDR2 YYNGEE, per germline. V gave up 4 bases and J gave up 4 bases; unmatched junction bases: 10. This CDR3 contains 16 residues. The CDR3 coding sequence is TGTGCCAGCAGCCCAGGACTAGCGGGCGTTGTTTACGAGCAGTACTTC. Its translation: CASSPGLAGVVYEQYF.

The rearrangement uses TRBV19 and TRBJ2-1; tentative D call: TRBD2 (5 bases). Germline CDR1 and CDR2: LNHDA and SQIVND (reference sequence). Deletions cut 4 bases from V and 5 bases from J, with 15 bases between. The CDR3 has 15 amino acids. CDR3 in DNA: TGTGCCAGTAGTACCTACCGGGATATCCACAATGAGCAGTTCTTC. Translation: CASSTYRDIHNEQFF.

CDR3 in DNA: TGTGCCAGCTCACCTTTAGCGGGAGTCTACGAGCAGTACTTC. Translated, it gives CASSPLAGVYEQYF. The chain has TRBV18 and TRBJ2-7; 9 bases match TRBD2. Germline values: CDR1 KGHSH, CDR2 LQKENI. CDR3 length equals 14 residues. Trimming removed 3 bases from V and 3 bases from J; junction bases left unmatched: 3.

V and J are TRBV19 and TRBJ2-3, with TRBD2 matching over 8 bases. The CDR3 sequence is 16 residues long. V lost 5 bases to trimming and J lost 5 bases; unmatched junction nucleotides: 12. Germline V CDR1 and CDR2: LNHDA, SQIVND (reference sequence). The chain's CDR3 is CASSDLDSGILDTQYF. In nucleotides, the CDR3 is TGTGCCAGTAGTGATCTAGATAGCGGGATATTAGATACGCAGTATTTT.

This chain connects TRBV25-1 to TRBJ1-1, with 9 bases matching TRBD1. In germline, CDR1 is MGHDK, CDR2 SYGVNS. With V trimmed by 3 bases and J by 9 bases, 8 bases remained unmatched. The CDR3 contains 14 residues. CDR3 loop: CASSDFGQGFKAFF. The DNA of the CDR3 is TGTGCCAGCAGTGACTTTGGACAGGGGTTTAAAGCTTTCTTT.